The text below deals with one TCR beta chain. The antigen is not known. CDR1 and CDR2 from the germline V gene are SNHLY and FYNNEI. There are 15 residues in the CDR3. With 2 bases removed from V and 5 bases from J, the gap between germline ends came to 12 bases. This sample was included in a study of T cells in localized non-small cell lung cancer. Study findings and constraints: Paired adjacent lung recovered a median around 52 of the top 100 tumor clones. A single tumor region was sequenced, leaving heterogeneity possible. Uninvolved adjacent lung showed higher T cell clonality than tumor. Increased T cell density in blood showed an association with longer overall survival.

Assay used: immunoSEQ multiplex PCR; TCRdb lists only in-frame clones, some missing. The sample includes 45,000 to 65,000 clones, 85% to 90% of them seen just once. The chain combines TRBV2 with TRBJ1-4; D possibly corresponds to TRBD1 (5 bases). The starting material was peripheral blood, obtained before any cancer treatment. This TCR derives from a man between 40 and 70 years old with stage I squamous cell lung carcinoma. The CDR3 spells CASSEIRGENEKLFF. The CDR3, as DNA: TGTGCCAGCAGTGAAATAAGGGGCGAGAATGAAAAACTGTTTTTT.